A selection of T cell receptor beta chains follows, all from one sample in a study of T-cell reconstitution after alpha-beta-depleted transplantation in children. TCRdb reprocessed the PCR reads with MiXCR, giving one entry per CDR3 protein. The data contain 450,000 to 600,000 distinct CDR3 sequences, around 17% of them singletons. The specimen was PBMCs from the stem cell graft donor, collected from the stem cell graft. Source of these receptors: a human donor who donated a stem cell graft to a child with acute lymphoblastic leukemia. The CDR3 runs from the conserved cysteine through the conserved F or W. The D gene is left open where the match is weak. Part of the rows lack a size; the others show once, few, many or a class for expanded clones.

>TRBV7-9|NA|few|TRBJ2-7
CASNLVGSRIDEQYF
TGTGCCAGCAACCTAGTAGGGTCTAGAATCGACGAGCAGTACTTC
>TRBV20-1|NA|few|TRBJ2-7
CSAGTVGTYEQYF
TGCAGTGCTGGAACCGTGGGAACCTACGAGCAGTACTTC
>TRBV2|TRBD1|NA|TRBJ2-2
CASSDGQGYTGELFF
TGTGCCAGCAGTGACGGACAGGGATACACCGGGGAGCTGTTTTTT
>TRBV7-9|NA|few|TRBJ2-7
CASSPSAGVHEQYF
TGTGCCAGCAGCCCTTCTGCAGGGGTACACGAGCAGTACTTC
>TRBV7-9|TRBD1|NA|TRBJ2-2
CASRPTGSGTGELFF
TGTGCCAGCAGACCGACAGGGTCGGGGACCGGGGAGCTGTTTTTT
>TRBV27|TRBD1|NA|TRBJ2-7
CASSWTGPGSWLVGDPQYF
TGTGCCAGCAGTTGGACAGGACCTGGCTCGTGGTTAGTTGGGGACCCGCAGTACTTC
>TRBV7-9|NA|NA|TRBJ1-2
CASSAGQQGLPNYGYTF
TGTGCCAGCAGCGCGGGCCAACAGGGTCTACCTAACTATGGCTACACCTTC
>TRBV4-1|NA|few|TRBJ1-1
CASSQGRGFEAFF
TGCGCCAGCAGCCAAGGCCGGGGATTCGAAGCTTTCTTT
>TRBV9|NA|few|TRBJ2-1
CASSALSGNEQFF
TGTGCCAGCAGCGCGTTAAGCGGGAATGAGCAGTTCTTC
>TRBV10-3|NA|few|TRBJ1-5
CAISETSAPTNYQPQHF
TGTGCCATCAGTGAGACATCGGCTCCCACAAATTATCAGCCCCAGCATTTT
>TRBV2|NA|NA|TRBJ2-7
CASSEFAGPVSKQYF
TGTGCCAGCAGTGAATTCGCAGGGCCAGTTTCTAAGCAGTACTTC
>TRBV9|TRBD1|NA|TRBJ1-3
CASSGTGEKTGNTIYF
TGTGCCAGCAGCGGGACAGGGGAGAAAACTGGAAACACCATATATTTT
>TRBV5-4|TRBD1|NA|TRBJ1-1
CASSLASWTGRNTEAFF
TGTGCCAGCAGCTTGGCGAGCTGGACAGGGAGGAACACTGAAGCTTTCTTT
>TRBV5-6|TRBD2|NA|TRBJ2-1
CASSSRGRGDEQFF
TGTGCCAGCAGCTCACGCGGGAGGGGGGATGAGCAGTTCTTC
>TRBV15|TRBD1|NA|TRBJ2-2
CATSSFTGGLTGELFF
TGTGCCACCAGCAGTTTTACAGGGGGCCTCACCGGGGAGCTGTTTTTT
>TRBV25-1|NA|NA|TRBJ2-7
CASSEMAGREQYF
TGTGCCAGCAGTGAAATGGCGGGACGCGAGCAGTACTTC
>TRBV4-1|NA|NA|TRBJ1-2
CASSQVGARDSYGYTF
TGCGCCAGCAGCCAAGTAGGGGCCAGGGACTCGTATGGCTACACCTTC
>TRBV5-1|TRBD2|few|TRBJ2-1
CASSTGRASGEQFF
TGCGCCAGCAGTACCGGGAGGGCCTCGGGTGAGCAGTTCTTC